This T cell receptor beta chain was observed in a study of beta chain features in type 1 diabetes. Each sorted fraction was over 95% pure. This clone was seen only a few times. Its specificity is not known. General study findings and limits: In cDNA sequencing, cells with high TCR expression could be over-represented. Whether HLA type affects TCRB rearrangement stayed undetermined in the present work. Individuals with type 1 diabetes displayed fewer insertions and more deletions at VDJ junctions. TCRB CDR3 length was moderately but significantly reduced in all four CD4+ subsets of Type 1 diabetes patients.

TCRB transcripts that were expressed got sequenced, as all of the isolated RNA had been reverse transcribed. Some clones are missing from TCRdb's copy, which holds only in-frame ones; the method was immunoSEQ multiplex PCR. The sample contains about 710,000 clones, around an eighth of which appear only once. Trimming shortened V by 4 bases and J by 10 bases, and 17 bases separated the two germline ends. CDR1 and CDR2 from the germline V gene are MNHEY and SVGAGI. The length of the CDR3 is 14 residues. The rearrangement uses TRBV6-5 and TRBJ2-1; D is undetermined. This sequence was found in a young man with type 1 diabetes. The sample comprised naive CD4+ T cells from blood. The CDR3: CASSSGGSRVEQFF. CDR3 DNA: TGTGCCAGCAGTTCGGGTGGAAGCCGGGTAGAGCAGTTCTTC.